This T cell receptor beta chain was sequenced for a study of blood T cell repertoires in COVID-19. As for the study in general: Specimens from acute and convalescent COVID-19 originated in the United States, Italy and Spain.

Per the authors' pipeline: Reference gene primer amplification yielded estimated nucleated cell counts. Profiled with immunoSEQ multiplex PCR; TCRdb holds only in-frame clones, not every one. That table is the source of V, J and clone size, and D and trimming were worked out from the DNA. The data show 250,000 to 350,000 clones, about four fifths seen once. The germline V gene encodes CDR1 SNHLY and CDR2 FYNNEI. The CDR3 runs to 16 residues. The J segment lost 0 bases and the V segment lost 7 bases, leaving 10 bases of the junction unmatched. The source of this sequence is a human donor with COVID-19, enrolled during active disease. The donor label of this sample is uncertain. Source material: peripheral blood. The chain combines TRBV2 with TRBJ2-7; TRBD1 matches 9 bases. CDR3 region: CASTRQGGIFSYEQYF. The CDR3 coding sequence is TGTGCCAGCACCCGACAGGGGGGGATTTTCTCCTACGAGCAGTACTTC.